The clone carrying this T cell receptor (beta chain) was seen many times. Its antigen is as yet unknown. The germline CDR1 and CDR2 sequences are SGHVS and FQNEAQ. V lost 6 bases to trimming and J lost 2 bases, with 11 bases between them. This CDR3 spans 14 amino acids. Via MiXCR, TCRdb re-called the RACE reads, giving one row per CDR3 protein. The table shows 340,000 or so distinct CDR3 sequences, with about 7% occurring only once. The source of the sample is a study of human T cells and chemical hapten exposure. Turning to the study itself: Donors were sensitized with 2% DPC on the upper inner arm. Patients, predominantly female, presented with alopecia areata, totalis or universalis. Study findings and constraints: Sensitizing with DPC caused no change in TCRs above 1 in 1000 frequency.

Time point denoted: patch test 1, 2 weeks after DPC sensitization. This sample's treatment: therapeutic diphenylcyclopropenone sensitization with weekly scalp DPC. Unfractionated whole blood served as the source for total RNA extraction. The chain employs TRBV7-8 and TRBJ1-5, with D maybe TRBD1 (6 bases). Sequenced material: whole blood, taken in connection with sensitization to the hapten diphenylcyclopropenone (DPC). The sequence was obtained from a woman aged 18-29 years with alopecia areata. Some clones in this sample may be carry-over from other donors' samples. This CDR3 is CASSQGSRNQPQHF. CDR3 DNA sequence: TGTGCCAGCAGTCAGGGGTCCCGCAATCAGCCCCAGCATTTT.